Below, 3 T cell receptor beta chains from the same sample are listed, as sequenced in a study of identical twins (dated by TCRdb to the mid-2010s). The library was prepared using 5' RACE. The sequencer was an Illumina HiSeq 2000. TCRdb redid the processing of the public reads, applying fastp at Q25 and MiXCR, and retained in-frame beta chains. Entries that share a CDR3 protein sequence are merged under the most common genes and DNA. The sample has approximately 590,000 distinct CDR3 sequences on record, 9% to 10% of them singletons. The ten largest clones capture roughly 3% of the sample. The data were also submitted as part of a second study, on yellow fever vaccine responses in identical twins.

Sequenced sample: PBMCs. These receptors all come from a woman between 18 and 29 years old in good health.

This clonotype was seen only a few times. V usage is TRBV5-6 and J usage is TRBJ1-5; 8 positions match TRBD1. V lost 1 base to trimming and J lost 6 bases; unmatched junction nucleotides: 6. The CDR3 sequence is 15 residues long. Germline CDR1 SGHDT, CDR2 YYEEEE. CDR3 region: CASSLRQGAVQPQHF. The CDR3 nucleotides read TGTGCCAGCAGCTTGCGTCAGGGGGCAGTTCAGCCCCAGCATTTT.

The rearrangement joins TRBV28 to TRBJ2-1; D could derive from TRBD1 or TRBD2 (5 bases each). V gave up 7 bases and J gave up 0 bases, with 16 bases separating them. In germline, CDR1 is MDHEN, CDR2 SYDVKM. The CDR3 extends over 16 amino acids. Here the CDR3 reads CASTWQGVTSYNEQFF. For the CDR3, the DNA is TGTGCCAGCACTTGGCAGGGAGTGACCTCCTACAATGAGCAGTTCTTC. The full variable domain, with the rest looked up from reference TRBV28 and TRBJ2-1, is DVKVTQSSRYLVKRTGEKVFLECVQDMDHENMFWYRQDPGLGLRLIYFSYDVKMKEKGDIPEGYSVSREKKERFSLILESASTNQTSMYLCASTWQGVTSYNEQFFGPGTRLTVL.

This clonotype was counted between two and nine times. The genes are TRBV12-3 or TRBV12-4 and TRBJ2-1; 8 nucleotides agree with TRBD2. The CDR3 sequence is 16 residues long. Trimming took 6 bases from V and 5 from J; bases not matched to a gene: 12. For the CDR3, the DNA is TGTGCCAGCAGAACTCTAGCGGGTACGCGGAACAATGAGCAGTTCTTC. Translation: CASRTLAGTRNNEQFF.